This T cell receptor (beta chain) appears in the sequencing data of a study of cytomegalovirus exposure and HLA in healthy donors (dated by TCRdb to between 2016 and 2019). In the study overall: In an earlier analysis of under 600 of the donors, 276 Gb of sequence data and some 120 million unique TCR beta sequences from 150 million to 200 million T cells were reported. All discovery cohort repertoires had been generated on a single sequencing platform. The aim of the study was to test whether cataloging public T cell receptors could identify signatures of past pathogen exposure. To predict cytomegalovirus infection status, the study combined high-throughput TCR immunosequencing, statistical association of individual TCRs with disease status, and machine learning. In the later analysis, no new phenotypic data were used to find candidate immune exposures; instead, reliance was placed on TCR beta sequences and their occurrence across donors. Donor age, sex, ethnicity and CMV serostatus were collected together with the repertoire data. Of the 398 genotyped donors, over 80% were placed in the genetic ancestry cluster associated with self-reported Caucasian donors. Across some 400 genotyped donors of the cohort, an average of approximately 240,000 unique TCR beta nucleotide sequences per donor were sequenced, and approximately 17% of those sequences were non-productive. Both class I and class II loci were covered by HLA typing, at four-digit resolution. In addition to the first cohort of roughly 670 subjects, a separate validation cohort of about 120 different subjects was used. A few DR-DQ haplotypes were handled as single units for association and clustering because linkage in the cohort was strong. A later analysis re-examined previously published TCR beta repertoires from 610 or so donors and added high-resolution HLA genotyping to investigate patterns of TCR occurrence. A later genetic analysis took genome-wide SNP genotypes for about three fifths of the 666 donors and used that subset as a discovery cohort. To decide whether each TCR beta V gene segment behaved as functional or pseudogenic, an earlier analysis of fewer than 750 of the donors relied on high-throughput TCR beta sequencing. An early release covering around 630 HLA-typed donors comprised about 320 gigabases of sequencing data and around 80 million unique TCR sequences. The number of donors typed differed by locus, with roughly 620-630 for A, B, C, DRB1 and DQB1, more than 500 for DQA1, about 610 for DPA1, and about 450 for DPB1. The T cell repertoires of under 750 subjects were profiled by immunosequencing and related to cytomegalovirus serostatus.

Library preparation used the immunoSEQ multiplex PCR assay. A mixture of 60 forward primers for TCR Vbeta segments and 13 reverse primers for TCR Jbeta segments was used in the multiplex PCR. A multiplex PCR assay on genomic DNA amplified the CDR3 region of rearranged TCR beta genes. Amplified TCR beta libraries were sequenced as 87-base-pair reads on the Illumina HiSeq System. Under the source paper's analysis protocol: A later analysis tallied roughly 80 million unique TCR beta chains across the 666 repertoires, and some 10 million of those chains were shared by two or more donors. Raw reads were error-corrected and collapsed into unique sequences with a nearest-neighbor algorithm that merged closely related sequences to remove PCR and sequencing errors. Alignment of CDR3 sequences to IMGT reference sequences was used to assign V, D and J gene segments. For a sequence to be retained, at least a six-nucleotide match to both a V gene segment and a J gene segment was required. A rearrangement was called productive if the CDR3 had no stop codons and remained in frame with V and J, and every other rearrangement was called non-productive. Following IMGT convention, CDR3 was defined as the stretch from the second conserved V-encoded cysteine to the conserved J-encoded phenylalanine. The earlier analysis of about 530 of the donors excluded any sequence lacking an unambiguous match to a single V gene segment. An earlier analysis of roughly 590 of the donors called V segments functional above 56.7% productive rearrangements and segregating when the between-donor standard deviation exceeded 5%. A statistical classification framework was developed to diagnose cytomegalovirus status using the catalog of TCR beta chain sequences. A later analysis assigned V and J genes by comparing TCR nucleotide sequences with IMGT/GENE-DB human TR gene sequences. The TCRdist pipeline was used in a later analysis to assign CDR3 sequences and most-parsimonious VDJ recombination scenarios. In a later analysis, every TCR beta chain was defined by the combination of its CDR3 amino acid sequence and its V-gene family, and reads without a unique V-gene family were dropped. In a later analysis, approximately 640 highly shared, low-generation-probability nucleotide sequences were removed to address suspected cross-contamination and a sequencing artifact. In a later analysis, a clonal expansion index for each public chain was calculated from normalized within-repertoire ranks of inferred template counts. In a later analysis, generation probabilities were computed using a VDJ recombination model fitted to out-of-frame rearrangements, and the results were checked against IGoR. In a later analysis, hypergeometric tests were used to score TCR-TCR, TCR-HLA and TCR-CMV co-occurrence, with a repertoire-size bias correction applied to TCR pairs. In a later analysis, false discovery rates were estimated by permuting HLA or CMV assignments 20 times. In a later analysis, co-occurring TCRs were grouped with DBSCAN, and TCRdist sequence similarity was added when clustering was performed within HLA-allele-positive subsets. Repertoires with fewer than 30,000 or more than 120,000 public chains were left out of co-occurrence clustering, as were several repertoires with anomalous nucleotide sharing. TCRdb limited this immuneACCESS table to in-frame rearrangements with V and J called. A share of clones is missing; checked studies link under half to unresolved V genes, and the rest is unexplained. The DNA was the basis for D and trimming; V, J and clone size are from that table. The sample table shows 150,000 to 200,000 clones, and roughly 83% are seen once. The leading ten clones occupy 0.38% of the sample.

The germline V gene (reference sequence) specifies LNHDA as CDR1 and SQIVND as CDR2. CDR3 length: 19 amino acids, cysteine to phenylalanine. The only DNA kept is the CDR3, 57 bases in frame from the first base. V is trimmed back by 0 bases and J by 0 bases, and the junction contains 12 bases that no gene match accounts for. In the case of this clone: It has no known antigen specificity. No quality values exist for individual bases; no much larger clone is one base distant.

The cohort comprised around 690 healthy bone marrow donors. All cohort members were sampled while nominally healthy, although unrecorded immune exposures were likely present. The donor was CMV seronegative and belonged to the group of 320 or so seronegative cohort members. Every donor gave a peripheral blood sample, and the peripheral blood mononuclear cells from that sample were used for TCR beta sequencing. Genomic DNA extraction from the blood cell samples was performed with the Qiagen DNeasy Blood Extraction Kit. The full study reports these points: Sequencing depth was assumed to be roughly uniform across donors in the presence/absence analyses, though that assumption may not hold. In an earlier analysis of 587 of the donors, most TCR beta V segments appeared in productive rearrangements about 87% or about 30% of the time, broadly matching IMGT annotations. Immune exposure information for the cohort was limited to CMV serostatus. Specific HLA alleles were associated with 16,951 TCR beta sequences at a false discovery rate of 0.05 in a later analysis. In vitro tests confirmed that a few of the cytomegalovirus-associated TCR beta chains recognize cytomegalovirus antigens. According to the authors, the approach could potentially be generalized to other disease states and immunological phenotypes. Correlated functional status among segregating V segments might be attributable to linkage disequilibrium, but an unknown experimental factor could not be ruled out. Some 15 rarely observed V segments, including chromosome 9 orphons, were excluded from the earlier analysis of several hundred of the donors because counts were too low. A further reported finding was that TCR beta sequences accurately predicted the HLA-A and HLA-B alleles for most subjects in the first cohort. The study listed 164 TCR beta chains as associated with cytomegalovirus. Compared with the roughly 700-donor mean, donors in an Asian-associated ancestry cluster had fewer N-insertions in productive TCRs, according to a later genetic analysis. Some IMGT-functional V segments, including TRBV6-2 and TRBV6-3, could not be distinguished by the 87-base-pair reads and were therefore excluded. In a later analysis, HLA-associated TCR beta chains showed more clonal expansion and lower generation probabilities than non-associated chains that were equally common. When HLA alleles, especially DR and DQ, strongly co-occurred, TCR associations were difficult to assign to individual alleles. According to a later analysis, TCR association rates differed among HLA loci, with DRB1 alleles showing the most associated TCRs and HLA-C alleles showing the fewest. Most TCR sequences were seen in very few donors, while some public TCRs were found in many individuals. V-gene and J-gene trimming of TCR beta chains was associated with a missense DCLRE1C variant in a later genetic analysis, and the association was replicated in an independent cohort. In this cohort, only TCR beta chains were sequenced, and detectable features were limited by the absence of alpha or paired-chain data. The sequencing pipeline was judged likely to have produced a cluster of highly shared sequence variants as a technical artifact. In a later analysis, several top co-occurrence clusters were reported to appear linked to parvovirus B19, influenza, CMV and Epstein-Barr virus. A later analysis found that most CMV-associated TCR beta chains appeared HLA-restricted, with HLA associations seemingly driven largely by CMV exposure. The classifier was reported to diagnose cytomegalovirus status with high specificity and sensitivity in both the original cohort and the validation cohort. HLA typing was unavailable for some donors at each locus, so association tests used only the typed subset.

Recombination connected TRBV19 to TRBJ2-3, and 7 bases in between align with TRBD1. This clonotype originated in a boy between 2 and 10 years old in good health and CMV-seronegative. The sequenced sample was PBMCs. Read as DNA, the sequence is TGTGCCAGTAGTATAGAGTGGGACAGACTACAATCTAGCACAGATACGCAGTATTTT. This gives the protein CASSIEWDRLQSSTDTQYF.